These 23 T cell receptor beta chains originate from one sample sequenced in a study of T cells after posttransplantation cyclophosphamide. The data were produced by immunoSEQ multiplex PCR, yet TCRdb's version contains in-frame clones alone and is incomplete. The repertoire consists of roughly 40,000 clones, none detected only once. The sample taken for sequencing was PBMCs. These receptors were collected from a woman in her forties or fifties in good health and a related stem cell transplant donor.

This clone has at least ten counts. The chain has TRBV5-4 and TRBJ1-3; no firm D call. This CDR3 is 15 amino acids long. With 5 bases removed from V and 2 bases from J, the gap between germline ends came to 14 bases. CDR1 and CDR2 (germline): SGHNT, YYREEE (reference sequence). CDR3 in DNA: TGTGCCAGCAGTTCGGGAACAGACGCTGGAAACACCATATATTTT. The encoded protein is CASSSGTDAGNTIYF.

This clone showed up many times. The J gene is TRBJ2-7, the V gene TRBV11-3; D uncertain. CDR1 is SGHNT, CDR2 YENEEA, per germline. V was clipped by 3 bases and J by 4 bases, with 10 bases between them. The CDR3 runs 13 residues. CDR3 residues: CASSFRVLYEQYF. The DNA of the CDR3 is TGTGCCAGCAGCTTTAGAGTCTTATACGAGCAGTACTTC.

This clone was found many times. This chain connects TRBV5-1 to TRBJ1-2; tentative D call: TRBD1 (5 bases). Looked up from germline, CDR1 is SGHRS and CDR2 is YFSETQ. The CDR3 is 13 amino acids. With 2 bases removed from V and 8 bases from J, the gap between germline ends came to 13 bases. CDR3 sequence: CASSFSQDMGYTF. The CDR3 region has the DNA TGCGCCAGCAGCTTCTCACAGGACATGGGCTACACCTTC.

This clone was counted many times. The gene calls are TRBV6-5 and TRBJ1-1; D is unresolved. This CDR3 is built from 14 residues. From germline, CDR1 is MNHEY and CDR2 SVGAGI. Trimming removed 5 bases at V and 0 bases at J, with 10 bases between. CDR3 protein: CASSPRHMNTEAFF. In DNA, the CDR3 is TGTGCCAGCAGTCCGCGACACATGAACACTGAAGCTTTCTTT.

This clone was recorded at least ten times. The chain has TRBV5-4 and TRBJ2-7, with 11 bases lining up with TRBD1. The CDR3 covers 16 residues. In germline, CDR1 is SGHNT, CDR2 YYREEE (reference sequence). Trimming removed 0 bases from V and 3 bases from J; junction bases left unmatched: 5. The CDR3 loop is CASSLGTGGSFYEQYF. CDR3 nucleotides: TGTGCCAGCAGCTTGGGGACAGGGGGCTCTTTCTACGAGCAGTACTTC.

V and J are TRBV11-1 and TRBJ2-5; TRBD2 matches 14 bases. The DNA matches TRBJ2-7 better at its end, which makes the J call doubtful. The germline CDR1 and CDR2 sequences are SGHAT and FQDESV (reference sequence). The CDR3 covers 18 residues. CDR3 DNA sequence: TGTGCCAGCAGCTCTCCTGGACTAGCGGGGGGTGCTAACTACGAGCAGTACTTC. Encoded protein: CASSSPGLAGGANYEQYF.

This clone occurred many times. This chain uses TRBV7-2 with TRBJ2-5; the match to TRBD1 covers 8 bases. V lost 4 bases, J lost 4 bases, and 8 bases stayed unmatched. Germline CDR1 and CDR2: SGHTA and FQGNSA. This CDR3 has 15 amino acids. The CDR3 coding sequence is TGTGCCAGCAGCTCTCAACTCGGACAGGGAGAGACCCAGTACTTC. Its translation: CASSSQLGQGETQYF.

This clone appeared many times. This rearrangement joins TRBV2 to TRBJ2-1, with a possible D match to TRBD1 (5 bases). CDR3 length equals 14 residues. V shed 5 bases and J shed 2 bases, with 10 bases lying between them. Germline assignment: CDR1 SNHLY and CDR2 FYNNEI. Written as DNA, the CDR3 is TGTGCCAGCAGTCCAGGGTTGCCCTACAATGAGCAGTTCTTC. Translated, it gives CASSPGLPYNEQFF. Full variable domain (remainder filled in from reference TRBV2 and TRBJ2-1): EPEVTQTPSHQVTQMGQEVILRCVPISNHLYFYWYRQILGQKVEFLVSFYNNEISEKSEIFDDQFSVERPDGSNFTLKIRSTKLEDSAMYFCASSPGLPYNEQFFGPGTRLTVL.

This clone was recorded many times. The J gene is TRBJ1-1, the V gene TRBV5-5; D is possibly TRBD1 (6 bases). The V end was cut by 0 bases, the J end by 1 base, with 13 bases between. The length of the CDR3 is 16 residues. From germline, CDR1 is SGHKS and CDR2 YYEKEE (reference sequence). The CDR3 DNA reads TGTGCCAGCAGCTTGGTCCCGGGACACCGGAACACTGAAGCTTTCTTT. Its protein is CASSLVPGHRNTEAFF.

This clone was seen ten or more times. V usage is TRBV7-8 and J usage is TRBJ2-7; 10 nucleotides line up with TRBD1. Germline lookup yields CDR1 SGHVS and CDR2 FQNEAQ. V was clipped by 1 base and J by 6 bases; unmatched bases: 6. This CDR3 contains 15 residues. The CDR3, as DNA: TGTGCCAGCAGCTTAGAAGGACAGGGGGTCCTCGAGCAGTACTTC. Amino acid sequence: CASSLEGQGVLEQYF.

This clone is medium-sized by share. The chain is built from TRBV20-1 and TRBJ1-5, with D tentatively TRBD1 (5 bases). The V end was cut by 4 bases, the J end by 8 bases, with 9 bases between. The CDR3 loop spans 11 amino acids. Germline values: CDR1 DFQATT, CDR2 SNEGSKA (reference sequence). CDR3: CSATAGEPQHF. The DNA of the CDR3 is TGCAGTGCTACAGCGGGGGAGCCCCAGCATTTT.

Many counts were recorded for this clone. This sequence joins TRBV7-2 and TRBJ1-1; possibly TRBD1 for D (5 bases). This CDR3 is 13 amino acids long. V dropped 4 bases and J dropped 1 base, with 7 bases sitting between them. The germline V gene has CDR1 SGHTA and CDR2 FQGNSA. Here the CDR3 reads CASSSTGNTEAFF. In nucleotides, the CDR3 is TGTGCCAGCAGCTCCACAGGGAACACTGAAGCTTTCTTT. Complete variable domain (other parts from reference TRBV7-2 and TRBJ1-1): GAGVSQSPSNKVTEKGKDVELRCDPISGHTALYWYRQSLGQGLEFLIYFQGNSAPDKSGLPSDRFSAERTGGSVSTLTIQRTQQEDSAVYLCASSSTGNTEAFFGQGTRLTVV.

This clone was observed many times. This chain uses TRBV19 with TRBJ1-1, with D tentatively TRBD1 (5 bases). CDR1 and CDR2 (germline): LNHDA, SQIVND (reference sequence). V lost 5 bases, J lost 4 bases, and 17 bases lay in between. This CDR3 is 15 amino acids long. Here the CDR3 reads CASSSGVGPGTEAFF. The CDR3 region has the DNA TGTGCCAGTAGTTCAGGTGTGGGGCCAGGCACTGAAGCTTTCTTT.

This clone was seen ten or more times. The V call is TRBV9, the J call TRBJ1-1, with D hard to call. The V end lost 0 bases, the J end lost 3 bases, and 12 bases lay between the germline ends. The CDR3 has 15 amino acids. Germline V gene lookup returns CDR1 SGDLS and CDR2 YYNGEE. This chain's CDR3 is CASSVAGGLDTEAFF. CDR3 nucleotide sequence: TGTGCCAGCAGCGTAGCGGGAGGCTTGGACACTGAAGCTTTCTTT.

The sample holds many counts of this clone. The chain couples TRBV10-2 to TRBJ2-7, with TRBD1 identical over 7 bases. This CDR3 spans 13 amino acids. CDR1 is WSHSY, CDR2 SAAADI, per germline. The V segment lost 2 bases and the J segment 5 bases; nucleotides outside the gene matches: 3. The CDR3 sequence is CASSEAGGNEQYF. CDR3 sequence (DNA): TGCGCCAGCAGTGAGGCAGGGGGTAACGAGCAGTACTTC.

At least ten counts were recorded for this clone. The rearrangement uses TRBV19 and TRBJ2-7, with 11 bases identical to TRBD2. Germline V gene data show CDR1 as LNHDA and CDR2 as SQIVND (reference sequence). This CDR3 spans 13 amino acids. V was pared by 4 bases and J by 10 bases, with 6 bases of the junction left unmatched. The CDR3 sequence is CASSKGLAELQYF. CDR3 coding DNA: TGTGCCAGTAGTAAGGGACTAGCGGAACTACAGTACTTC.

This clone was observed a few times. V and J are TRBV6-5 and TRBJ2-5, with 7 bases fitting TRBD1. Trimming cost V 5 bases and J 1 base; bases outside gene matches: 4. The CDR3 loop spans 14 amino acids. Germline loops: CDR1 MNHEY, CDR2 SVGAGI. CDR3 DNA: TGTGCCAGCAGTGAAGGGACAGCCCAAGAGACCCAGTACTTC. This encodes CASSEGTAQETQYF.

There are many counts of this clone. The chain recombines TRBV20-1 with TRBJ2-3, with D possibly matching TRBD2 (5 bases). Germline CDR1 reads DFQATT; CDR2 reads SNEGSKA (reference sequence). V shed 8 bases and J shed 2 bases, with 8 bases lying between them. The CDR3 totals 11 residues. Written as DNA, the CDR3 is TGCAGTTTACTAGTCACAGATACGCAGTATTTT. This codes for CSLLVTDTQYF.

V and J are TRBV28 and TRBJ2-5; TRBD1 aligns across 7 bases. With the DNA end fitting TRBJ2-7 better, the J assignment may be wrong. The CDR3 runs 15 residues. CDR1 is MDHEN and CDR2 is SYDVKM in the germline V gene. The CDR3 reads CASSFPLRDSYEQYF. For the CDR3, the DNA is TGTGCCAGCAGTTTCCCCCTCCGGGACAGCTACGAGCAGTACTTC.

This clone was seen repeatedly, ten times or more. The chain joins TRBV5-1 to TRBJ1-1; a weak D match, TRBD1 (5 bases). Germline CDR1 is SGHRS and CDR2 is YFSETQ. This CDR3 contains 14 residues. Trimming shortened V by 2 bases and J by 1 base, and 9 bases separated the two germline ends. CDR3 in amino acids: CASSFQGENTEAFF. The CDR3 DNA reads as TGCGCCAGCAGCTTTCAGGGCGAGAACACTGAAGCTTTCTTT.

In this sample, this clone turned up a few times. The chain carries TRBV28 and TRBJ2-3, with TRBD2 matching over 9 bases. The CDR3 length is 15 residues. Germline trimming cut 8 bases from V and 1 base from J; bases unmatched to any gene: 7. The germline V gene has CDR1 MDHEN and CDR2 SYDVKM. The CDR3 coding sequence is TGTGCCAGCCGTCGCGGCGGGGGGGGCACAGATACGCAGTATTTT. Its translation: CASRRGGGGTDTQYF.

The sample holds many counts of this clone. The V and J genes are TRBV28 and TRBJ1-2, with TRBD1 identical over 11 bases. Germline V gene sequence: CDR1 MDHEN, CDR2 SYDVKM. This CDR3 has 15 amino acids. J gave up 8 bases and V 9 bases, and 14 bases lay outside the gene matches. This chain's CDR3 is CASSGQGAISGGYTF. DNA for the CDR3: TGTGCCAGTTCAGGACAGGGGGCAATTTCTGGCGGCTACACCTTC.

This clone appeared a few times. The CDR3 coding sequence is TGTGCCAGCACTGTGCCCAGGCAGGGTCGAAATCAGCCCCAGCATTTT. It codes for CASTVPRQGRNQPQHF. This chain joins TRBV28 and TRBJ1-5, with D possibly being TRBD1 (5 bases). Trimming removed 7 bases at V and 4 bases at J, with 20 bases between. CDR3 length: 16 amino acids. Per the germline V gene, CDR1 is MDHEN and CDR2 is SYDVKM.